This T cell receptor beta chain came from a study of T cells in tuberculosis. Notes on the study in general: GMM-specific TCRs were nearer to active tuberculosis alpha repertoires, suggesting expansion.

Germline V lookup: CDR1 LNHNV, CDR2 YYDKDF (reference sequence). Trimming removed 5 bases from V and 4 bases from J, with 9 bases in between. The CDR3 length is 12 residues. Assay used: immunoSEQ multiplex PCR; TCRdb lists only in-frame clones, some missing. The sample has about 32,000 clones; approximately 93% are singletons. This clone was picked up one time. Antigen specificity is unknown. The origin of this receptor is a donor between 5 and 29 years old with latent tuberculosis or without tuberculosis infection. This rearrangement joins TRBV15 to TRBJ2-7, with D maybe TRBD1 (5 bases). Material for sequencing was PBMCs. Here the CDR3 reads CATSGGAYEQYF. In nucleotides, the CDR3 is TGTGCCACCAGCGGTGGGGCGTACGAGCAGTACTTC. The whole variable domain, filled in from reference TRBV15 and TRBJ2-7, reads DAMVIQNPRYQVTQFGKPVTLSCSQTLNHNVMYWYQQKSSQAPKLLFHYYDKDFNNEADTPDNFQSRRPNTSFCFLDIRSPGLGDTAMYLCATSGGAYEQYFGPGTRLTVT.